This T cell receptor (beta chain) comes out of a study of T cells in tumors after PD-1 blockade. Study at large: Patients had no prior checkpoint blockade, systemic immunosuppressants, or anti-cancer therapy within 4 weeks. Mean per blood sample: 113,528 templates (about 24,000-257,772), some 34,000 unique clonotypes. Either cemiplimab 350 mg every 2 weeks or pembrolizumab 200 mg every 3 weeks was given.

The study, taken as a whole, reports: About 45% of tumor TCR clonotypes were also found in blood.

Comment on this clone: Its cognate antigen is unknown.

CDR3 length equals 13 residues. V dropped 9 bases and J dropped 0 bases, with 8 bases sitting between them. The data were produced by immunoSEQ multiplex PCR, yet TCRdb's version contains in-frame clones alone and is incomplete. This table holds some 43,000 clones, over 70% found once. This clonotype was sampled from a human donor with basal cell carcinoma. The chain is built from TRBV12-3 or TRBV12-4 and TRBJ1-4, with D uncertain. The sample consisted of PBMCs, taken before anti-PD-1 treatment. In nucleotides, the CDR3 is TGTGCCAGTAGCCGCACAACTAATGAAAAACTGTTTTTT. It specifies CASSRTTNEKLFF.